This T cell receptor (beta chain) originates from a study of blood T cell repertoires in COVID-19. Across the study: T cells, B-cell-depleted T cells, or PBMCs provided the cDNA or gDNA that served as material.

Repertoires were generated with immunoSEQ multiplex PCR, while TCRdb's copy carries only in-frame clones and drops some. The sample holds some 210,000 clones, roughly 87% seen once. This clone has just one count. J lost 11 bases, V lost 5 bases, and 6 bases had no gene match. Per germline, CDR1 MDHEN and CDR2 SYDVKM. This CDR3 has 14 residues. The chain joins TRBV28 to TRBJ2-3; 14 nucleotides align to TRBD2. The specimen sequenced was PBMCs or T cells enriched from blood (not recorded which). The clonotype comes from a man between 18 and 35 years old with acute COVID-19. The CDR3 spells CASSPGTSGSLQYF. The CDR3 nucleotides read TGTGCCAGCAGTCCGGGGACTAGCGGGAGTCTGCAGTATTTT.